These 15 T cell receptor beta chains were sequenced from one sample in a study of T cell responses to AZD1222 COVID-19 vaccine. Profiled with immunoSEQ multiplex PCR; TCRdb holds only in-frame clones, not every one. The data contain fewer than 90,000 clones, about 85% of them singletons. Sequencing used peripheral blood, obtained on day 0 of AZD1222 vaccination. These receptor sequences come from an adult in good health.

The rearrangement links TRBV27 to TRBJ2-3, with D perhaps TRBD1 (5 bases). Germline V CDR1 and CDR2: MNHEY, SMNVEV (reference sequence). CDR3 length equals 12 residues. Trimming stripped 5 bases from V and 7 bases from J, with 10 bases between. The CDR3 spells CASSRDRYTQYF. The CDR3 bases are TGTGCCAGCAGTCGCGACAGATATACGCAGTATTTT.

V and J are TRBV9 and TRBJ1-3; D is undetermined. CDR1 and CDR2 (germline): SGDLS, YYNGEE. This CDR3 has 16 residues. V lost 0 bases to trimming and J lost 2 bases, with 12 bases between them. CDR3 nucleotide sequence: TGTGCCAGCAGCGTAGCTGCGGCCGATGCTGGAAACACCATATATTTT. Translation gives CASSVAAADAGNTIYF.

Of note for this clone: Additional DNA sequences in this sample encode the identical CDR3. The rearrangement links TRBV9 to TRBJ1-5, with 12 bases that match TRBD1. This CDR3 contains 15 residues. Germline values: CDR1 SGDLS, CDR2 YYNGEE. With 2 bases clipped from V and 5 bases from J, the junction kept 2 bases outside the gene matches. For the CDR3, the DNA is TGTGCCAGCAGCGTGGGACAGGGGGCGGATCAGCCCCAGCATTTT. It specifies CASSVGQGADQPQHF.

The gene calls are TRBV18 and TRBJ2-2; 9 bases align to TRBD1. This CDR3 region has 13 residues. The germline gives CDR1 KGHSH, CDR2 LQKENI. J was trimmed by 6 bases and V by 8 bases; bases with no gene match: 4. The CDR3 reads CASARTGAGELFF. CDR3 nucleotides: TGTGCCAGCGCCCGGACAGGGGCCGGGGAGCTGTTTTTT.

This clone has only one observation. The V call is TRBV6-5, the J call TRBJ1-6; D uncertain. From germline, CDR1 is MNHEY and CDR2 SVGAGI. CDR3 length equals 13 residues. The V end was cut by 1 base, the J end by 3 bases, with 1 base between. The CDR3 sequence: CASSYYYNSPLHF. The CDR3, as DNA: TGTGCCAGCAGTTACTACTATAATTCACCCCTCCACTTT.

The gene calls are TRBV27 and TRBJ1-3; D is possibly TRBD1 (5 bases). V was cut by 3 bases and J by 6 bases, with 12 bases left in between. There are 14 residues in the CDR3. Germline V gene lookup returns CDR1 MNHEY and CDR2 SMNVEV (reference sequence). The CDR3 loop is CASSFRRGENTIYF. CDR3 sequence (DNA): TGTGCCAGCAGTTTCAGAAGGGGTGAAAACACCATATATTTT.

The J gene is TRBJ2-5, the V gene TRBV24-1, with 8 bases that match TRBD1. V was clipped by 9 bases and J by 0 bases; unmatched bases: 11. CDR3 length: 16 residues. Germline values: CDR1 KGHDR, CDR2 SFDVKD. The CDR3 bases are TGTGCCACCGACGGAGACAGGGGCTGGGACCAAGAGACCCAGTACTTC. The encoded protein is CATDGDRGWDQETQYF.

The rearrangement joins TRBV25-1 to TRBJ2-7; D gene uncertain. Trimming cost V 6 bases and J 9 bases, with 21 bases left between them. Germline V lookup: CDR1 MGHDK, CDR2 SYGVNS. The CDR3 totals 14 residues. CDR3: CASSPGFDGFGQYF. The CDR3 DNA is TGTGCCAGCAGCCCCGGGTTTGACGGGTTCGGGCAGTACTTC.

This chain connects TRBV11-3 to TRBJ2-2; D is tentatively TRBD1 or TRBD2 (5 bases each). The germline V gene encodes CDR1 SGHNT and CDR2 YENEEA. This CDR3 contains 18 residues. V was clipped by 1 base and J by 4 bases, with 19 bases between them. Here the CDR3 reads CASSLGTGTTSGTGELFF. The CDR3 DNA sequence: TGTGCCAGCAGCTTAGGCACCGGGACCACATCCGGCACCGGGGAGCTGTTTTTT.

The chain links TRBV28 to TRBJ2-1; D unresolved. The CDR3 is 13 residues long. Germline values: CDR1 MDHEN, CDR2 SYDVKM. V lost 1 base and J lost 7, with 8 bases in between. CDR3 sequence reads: CASSLSGSNEQFF. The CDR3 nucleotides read TGTGCCAGCAGTTTATCCGGCTCAAATGAGCAGTTCTTC.

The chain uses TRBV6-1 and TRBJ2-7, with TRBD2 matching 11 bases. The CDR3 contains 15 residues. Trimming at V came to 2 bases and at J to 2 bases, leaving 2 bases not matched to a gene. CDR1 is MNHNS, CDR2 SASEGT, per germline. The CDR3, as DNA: TGTGCCAGCAGTGAATCGACTAGCGGGGCCTACGAGCAGTACTTC. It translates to CASSESTSGAYEQYF.

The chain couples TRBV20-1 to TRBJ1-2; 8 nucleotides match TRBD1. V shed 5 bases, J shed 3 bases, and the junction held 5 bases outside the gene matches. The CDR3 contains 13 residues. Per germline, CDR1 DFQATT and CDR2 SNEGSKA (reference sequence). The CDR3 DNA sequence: TGCAGTGCTGGTGGACAGGGTGACTATGGCTACACCTTC. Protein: CSAGGQGDYGYTF.

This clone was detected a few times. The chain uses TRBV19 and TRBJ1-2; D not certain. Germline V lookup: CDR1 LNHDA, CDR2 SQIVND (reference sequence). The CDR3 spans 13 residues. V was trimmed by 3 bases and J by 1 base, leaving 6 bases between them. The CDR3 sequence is CASSISLNYGYTF. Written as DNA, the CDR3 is TGTGCCAGTAGTATCAGTCTTAACTATGGCTACACCTTC.

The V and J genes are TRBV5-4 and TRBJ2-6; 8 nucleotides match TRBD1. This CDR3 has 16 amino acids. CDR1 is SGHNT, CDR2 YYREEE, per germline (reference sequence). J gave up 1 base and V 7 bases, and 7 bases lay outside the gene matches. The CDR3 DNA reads TGTGCCAGCGGACAGGGATCCCCTTCTGGGGCCAACGTCCTGACTTTC. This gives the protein CASGQGSPSGANVLTF. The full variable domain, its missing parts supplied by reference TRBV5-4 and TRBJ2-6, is ETGVTQSPTHLIKTRGQQVTLRCSSQSGHNTVSWYQQALGQGPQFIFQYYREEENGRGNFPPRFSGLQFPNYSSELNVNALELDDSALYLCASGQGSPSGANVLTFGAGSRLTVL.

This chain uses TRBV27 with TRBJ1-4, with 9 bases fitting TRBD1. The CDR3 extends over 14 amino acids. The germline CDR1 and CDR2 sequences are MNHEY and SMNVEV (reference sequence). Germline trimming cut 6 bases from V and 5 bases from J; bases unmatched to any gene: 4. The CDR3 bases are TGTGCCAGCAGCCCTACAGGGGGCAATGAAAAACTGTTTTTT. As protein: CASSPTGGNEKLFF. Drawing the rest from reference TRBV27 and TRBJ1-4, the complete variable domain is EAQVTQNPRYLITVTGKKLTVTCSQNMNHEYMSWYRQDPGLGLRQIYYSMNVEVTDKGDVPEGYKVSRKEKRNFPLILESPSPNQTSLYFCASSPTGGNEKLFFGSGTQLSVL.